The 10 T cell receptor beta chains below were found in one sample sequenced in a study of control samples from healthy donors and cancer patients. Sequencing used immunoSEQ multiplex PCR; TCRdb keeps in-frame clones, though not all of them. The data show approximately 49,000 clones, 80% to 90% seen once. Sequenced: PBMCs. The receptors stem from a woman aged 50 to 60 with lung cancer.

The gene calls are TRBV3-1 (or the pseudogene TRBV3-2) and TRBJ1-1; D gene unclear. This CDR3 has 17 residues. Looked up from germline, CDR1 is LGHDT and CDR2 is YNNKEL (reference sequence). V shed 0 bases and J shed 2 bases, with 16 bases lying between them. In DNA, the CDR3 is TGTGCCAGCAGCCAAGATCCCAGAGTCTTTCTTAACACTGAAGCTTTCTTT. Encoded protein: CASSQDPRVFLNTEAFF.

The CDR3: CASSLGSSGNTIYF. The CDR3 bases are TGTGCCAGCAGCTTAGGGTCATCTGGAAACACCATATATTTT. V and J are TRBV13 and TRBJ1-3; no definite D call. V was cut by 0 bases and J by 1 base, with 4 bases left in between. Germline V gene lookup returns CDR1 PRHDT and CDR2 FYEKMQ (reference sequence). The CDR3 is made up of 14 amino acids.

J is TRBJ2-1 and V is TRBV27, with D tentatively TRBD1 (5 bases). This CDR3 has 15 amino acids. V was clipped by 2 bases and J by 10 bases, with 18 bases between them. Looked up from germline, CDR1 is MNHEY and CDR2 is SMNVEV (reference sequence). The CDR3 here is CASSLDSPSTIEQFF. The CDR3 nucleotides are TGTGCCAGCAGTTTAGACAGTCCGTCCACAATCGAGCAGTTCTTC.

The CDR3 bases are TGTGCCAGCAGCCTTCAAAGCAATCAGCCCCAGCATTTT. Residues: CASSLQSNQPQHF. J is TRBJ1-5 and V is TRBV28; D not certain. Trimming pared 6 bases from V and 1 base from J, leaving 7 bases between. CDR1 is MDHEN and CDR2 is SYDVKM in the germline V gene. The CDR3 runs to 13 residues. The full variable domain, in which reference TRBV28 and TRBJ1-5 provide the parts outside the CDR3, is DVKVTQSSRYLVKRTGEKVFLECVQDMDHENMFWYRQDPGLGLRLIYFSYDVKMKEKGDIPEGYSVSREKKERFSLILESASTNQTSMYLCASSLQSNQPQHFGDGTRLSIL.

The chain links TRBV24-1 to TRBJ2-1; 10 bases match TRBD1. V trimming: 5 bases; J trimming: 4 bases; junction bases outside the gene matches: 7. The germline V gene has CDR1 KGHDR and CDR2 SFDVKD. CDR3 length equals 16 residues. The DNA of the CDR3 is TGTGCCACCAGTGTCCCGGGACAGGGGAAGTACAATGAGCAGTTCTTC. The encoded protein is CATSVPGQGKYNEQFF.

V usage is TRBV5-1 and J usage is TRBJ1-1, with a tentative D call TRBD1 (6 bases). The V end lost 0 bases, the J end lost 1 base, and 7 bases lay between the germline ends. The CDR3 contains 14 residues. Germline CDR1 is SGHRS and CDR2 is YFSETQ. The CDR3 is CASSLAQGNTEAFF. In DNA, the CDR3 is TGCGCCAGCAGCTTGGCACAGGGGAACACTGAAGCTTTCTTT.

J is TRBJ1-2 and V is TRBV6-2 or TRBV6-3; D unclear. Germline CDR1 is MNHEY and CDR2 is SVGEGT. The CDR3 contains 13 residues. The V and J ends lost 4 bases and 4 bases respectively, with 10 bases between them. The CDR3 sequence: CASSFYIGYGYTF. The CDR3 nucleotides read TGTGCCAGCAGTTTTTACATCGGCTATGGCTACACCTTC.

This chain links TRBV10-3 with TRBJ2-7; no definite D call. The CDR3 consists of 13 residues. Looked up from germline, CDR1 is ENHRY and CDR2 is SYGVKD. The V gene lost 6 bases and the J gene lost 3 bases, with 12 bases spanning the gap. The CDR3 here is CAIRDGSGYEQYF. The CDR3 DNA reads as TGTGCCATCAGGGATGGCTCGGGCTACGAGCAGTACTTC.

V is TRBV2 and J is TRBJ2-3; 9 bases align to TRBD2. CDR3 size: 15 residues. V lost 5 bases to trimming and J lost 2 bases; unmatched junction nucleotides: 5. Germline CDR1 is SNHLY and CDR2 is FYNNEI. The CDR3 DNA is TGTGCCAGCAGTCTAAGCGGGGGGTACACAGATACGCAGTATTTT. Amino acid sequence: CASSLSGGYTDTQYF. The full variable domain, rest sourced from reference TRBV2 and TRBJ2-3, is EPEVTQTPSHQVTQMGQEVILRCVPISNHLYFYWYRQILGQKVEFLVSFYNNEISEKSEIFDDQFSVERPDGSNFTLKIRSTKLEDSAMYFCASSLSGGYTDTQYFGPGTRLTVL.

J is TRBJ1-2 and V is TRBV15; D is undetermined. Germline V gene lookup returns CDR1 LNHNV and CDR2 YYDKDF (reference sequence). CDR3 length: 14 amino acids. The V end was cut by 1 base, the J end by 3 bases, with 9 bases between. The CDR3 protein is CATSRATSDYGYTF. In DNA form, the CDR3 reads TGTGCCACCAGCAGAGCGACCAGCGACTATGGCTACACCTTC.